The entry below describes one TCR beta chain. Its antigen is not identified. The data were obtained in a study of T-cell memory formation after mild COVID-19. Overall study context: Largely donor-specific sequence clusters came from a couple of donors.

TCRdb used MiXCR to reprocess the 5' RACE reads, holding one entry per CDR3 protein. This sample has 200,000 to 250,000 distinct CDR3 sequences, with 25% to 35% found just once. General study results and limits: CD4+ contracting clones were found mainly in CM and EM, and CD8+ ones in EMRA. That cross-reactive memory joined was suggested by some responding clones appearing in pre-infection memory. While clones contracting from day 15 to 85 were balanced between CD4 and CD8, later expanders leaned CD4+.

The CDR3 covers 14 residues. Looked up from germline, CDR1 is SGHTA and CDR2 is FQGTGA. With 5 bases clipped from V and 2 bases from J, the junction kept 2 bases outside the gene matches. This TCR came from an adult woman who had mild COVID-19 (a few samples of this study predate the infection). Cell type and time point are not known. This sequence joins TRBV7-3 and TRBJ2-2; 7 bases map to TRBD1. The sample was PBMCs or a T cell subset sorted from them (not recorded which). The CDR3 DNA reads as TGTGCCAGCAGCCGGGACAGTAACACCGGGGAGCTGTTTTTT. This translates into CASSRDSNTGELFF.